The 21 T cell receptor beta chains reported below all come from one sample, sequenced in a study of graft-versus-host responses after intestinal transplantation. Method: immunoSEQ multiplex PCR; TCRdb's copy keeps in-frame clones and lacks some. The table shows some 110,000 clones, with 93% occurring only once. Their recognized antigens are unknown. The material sequenced was unstimulated CD8+ T cells sorted from spleen or lymph node cells, taken before transplant. The receptors were gathered from a human donor who was the organ donor for an intestinal transplant.

The J gene is TRBJ1-5, the V gene TRBV27; D is unclear. Germline-derived CDR1 and CDR2 are MNHEY and SMNVEV (reference sequence). V was clipped by 2 bases and J by 4 bases, with 6 bases between them. CDR3 length: 13 amino acids. As DNA, the CDR3 is TGTGCCAGCAGTTTAGGTCCAAATCAGCCCCAGCATTTT. This gives the protein CASSLGPNQPQHF.

The V and J genes are TRBV19 and TRBJ1-1; 7 bases map to TRBD1. V lost 5 bases, J lost 8 bases, and 8 bases stayed unmatched. The length of the CDR3 is 13 residues. In germline, CDR1 is LNHDA, CDR2 SQIVND (reference sequence). CDR3 in amino acids: CASSLTGTSEAFF. In nucleotides, the CDR3 is TGTGCCAGTAGTTTGACAGGGACGTCCGAAGCTTTCTTT.

This chain links TRBV6-1 with TRBJ1-2; tentative D call: TRBD1 (5 bases). The CDR3 length is 12 residues. Per germline, CDR1 MNHNS and CDR2 SASEGT. The germline V and J ends were trimmed by 7 bases and 5 bases, with 11 bases remaining between them. CDR3 loop: CASTSGKYGYTF. DNA for the CDR3: TGTGCCAGCACGTCAGGGAAGTATGGCTACACCTTC.

The V and J genes are TRBV4-3 and TRBJ2-1; TRBD1 matches at 9 bases. With 1 base clipped from V and 5 bases from J, the junction kept 0 bases outside the gene matches. The germline V gene has CDR1 LGHNA and CDR2 YSLEER. The CDR3 spans 14 residues. CDR3 bases: TGCGCCAGCAGCCAAGGGACAGGGGACAATGAGCAGTTCTTC. This translates into CASSQGTGDNEQFF.

This chain connects TRBV29-1 to TRBJ2-1; D remains unclear. V dropped 4 bases and J dropped 2 bases, with 9 bases sitting between them. This CDR3 comprises 13 residues. Per the germline V gene, CDR1 is SQVTM and CDR2 is ANQGSEA. The chain's CDR3 is CSVAEETYNEQFF. The CDR3 DNA reads as TGCAGCGTTGCCGAGGAAACCTACAATGAGCAGTTCTTC.

The CDR3 spells CASSSGTVNQPQHF. The CDR3 DNA follows: TGTGCCAGTAGTTCCGGGACGGTAAATCAGCCCCAGCATTTT. V gene TRBV19 combines with J gene TRBJ1-5; D perhaps matches TRBD1 (5 bases). V was cut by 5 bases and J by 4 bases, with 12 bases left in between. The germline CDR1 and CDR2 sequences are LNHDA and SQIVND (reference sequence). CDR3 size: 14 residues.

The rearrangement links TRBV2 to TRBJ1-4; tentatively, D is TRBD1 (6 bases). Trimming left V 3 bases short and J 5 bases short, with 10 bases between. The CDR3 consists of 14 residues. Germline lookup yields CDR1 SNHLY and CDR2 FYNNEI. This CDR3 is CASSERGGNEKLFF. The DNA of the CDR3 is TGTGCCAGCAGTGAGAGAGGGGGGAATGAAAAACTGTTTTTT. Complete variable domain (other parts from reference TRBV2 and TRBJ1-4): EPEVTQTPSHQVTQMGQEVILRCVPISNHLYFYWYRQILGQKVEFLVSFYNNEISEKSEIFDDQFSVERPDGSNFTLKIRSTKLEDSAMYFCASSERGGNEKLFFGSGTQLSVL.

The gene calls are TRBV7-6 and TRBJ1-4; a possible D gene is TRBD1 (5 bases). Germline V lookup: CDR1 SGHVS, CDR2 FNYEAQ. V was cut by 5 bases and J by 0 bases, with 13 bases left in between. The CDR3 totals 16 residues. The CDR3 sequence: CASSQEEGSTNEKLFF. For the CDR3, the DNA is TGTGCCAGCAGCCAAGAGGAGGGGTCAACTAATGAAAAACTGTTTTTT.

The chain has TRBV4-2 and TRBJ2-3, with TRBD2 matching over 15 bases. This CDR3 has 20 residues. The germline V gene has CDR1 LGHNA and CDR2 YNFKEQ. V lost 0 bases and J lost 5; bases outside the gene matches: 12. In DNA form, the CDR3 reads TGTGCCAGCAGCCAAGAGCTAGGACTAGCGGGAGGGCCAGGTGAAGATACGCAGTATTTT. This gives the protein CASSQELGLAGGPGEDTQYF.

The chain couples TRBV7-9 to TRBJ2-7, with 7 bases lining up with TRBD1. Trimming took 4 bases from V and 2 from J; bases not matched to a gene: 8. The CDR3 totals 15 residues. The germline CDR1 and CDR2 sequences are SEHNR and FQNEAQ (reference sequence). CDR3 sequence (DNA): TGTGCCAGCAGCTCGGAAGGGGGCAGGGCCTACGAGCAGTACTTC. It codes for CASSSEGGRAYEQYF.

On this clone itself: The sample holds other DNA sequences that translate to the same CDR3. The genes are TRBV6-5 and TRBJ1-1; D unresolved. Germline V CDR1 and CDR2: MNHEY, SVGAGI. The CDR3 is 13 residues long. V was clipped by 2 bases and J by 1 base, with 5 bases between them. CDR3 protein: CASSYLGNTEAFF. CDR3 sequence (DNA): TGTGCCAGCAGTTACCTGGGGAACACTGAAGCTTTCTTT.

The gene calls are TRBV4-1 and TRBJ1-2; D unclear. Trimming shortened V by 1 base and J by 8 bases, and 14 bases separated the two germline ends. The CDR3 sequence is 14 residues long. CDR1 and CDR2 from the germline V gene are MGHRA and YSYEKL. The CDR3 bases are TGCGCCAGCAGCCAAGGTGCTGGGATGGGAGGCTACACCTTC. Amino acid sequence: CASSQGAGMGGYTF.

The chain uses TRBV10-3 and TRBJ2-3; tentative D call: TRBD1 (6 bases). CDR3 size: 14 residues. Trimming stripped 6 bases from V and 0 bases from J, with 10 bases between. Germline-derived CDR1 and CDR2 are ENHRY and SYGVKD. As DNA, the CDR3 is TGTGCCATCAGCGACAGGACTAGCACAGATACGCAGTATTTT. Protein sequence: CAISDRTSTDTQYF.

This sequence joins TRBV29-1 and TRBJ2-3, with TRBD2 matching 10 bases. The CDR3 totals 16 residues. V lost 3 bases, J lost 4 bases, and 10 bases stayed unmatched. Germline V gene sequence: CDR1 SQVTM, CDR2 ANQGSEA. The CDR3 loop reads CSVDGVAGGRADTQYF. The DNA for the CDR3 is TGCAGCGTTGATGGGGTAGCGGGAGGTAGGGCAGATACGCAGTATTTT.

The rearrangement joins TRBV5-1 to TRBJ2-7; D is ambiguous. The CDR3 runs to 15 residues. The germline gives CDR1 SGHRS, CDR2 YFSETQ. Trimming stripped 1 base from V and 2 bases from J, with 13 bases between. CDR3 residues: CASSLTPLTPYEQYF. As DNA, the CDR3 is TGCGCCAGCAGCTTGACACCCCTGACCCCCTACGAGCAGTACTTC.

There are a few counts of this clone. The genes are TRBV5-4 and TRBJ2-5; TRBD1 agrees at 9 bases. V shed 0 bases and J 5 bases; nucleotides not matched to a gene: 2. The CDR3 has 14 residues. Germline V lookup: CDR1 SGHNT, CDR2 YYREEE (reference sequence). The CDR3 is CASSLAGTGETQYF. CDR3 nucleotides: TGTGCCAGCAGCTTGGCCGGGACAGGGGAGACCCAGTACTTC.

This clone was recorded only once. This chain links TRBV19 with TRBJ1-2; no clear D gene. Germline CDR1 is LNHDA and CDR2 is SQIVND (reference sequence). The CDR3 totals 13 residues. V lost 1 base, J lost 6 bases, and 9 bases lay in between. The CDR3 here is CASSIGTSDGYTF. DNA for the CDR3: TGTGCCAGTAGTATAGGGACCTCTGATGGCTACACCTTC. The variable domain in full, completed from reference TRBV19 and TRBJ1-2, reads DGGITQSPKYLFRKEGQNVTLSCEQNLNHDAMYWYRQDPGQGLRLIYYSQIVNDFQKGDIAEGYSVSREKKESFPLTVTSAQKNPTAFYLCASSIGTSDGYTFGSGTRLTVV.

The V call is TRBV5-1, the J call TRBJ2-2, with TRBD2 as a possible D gene (5 bases). The CDR3 sequence is 12 residues long. Germline CDR1 is SGHRS and CDR2 is YFSETQ. V gave up 1 base and J gave up 10 bases, with 8 bases separating them. The DNA of the CDR3 is TGCGCCAGCAGCTTGAGAGGGATGGAGCTGTTTTTT. Amino acid sequence: CASSLRGMELFF.

V gene TRBV11-3 combines with J gene TRBJ1-5; D possibly corresponds to TRBD1 (5 bases). Germline CDR1 reads SGHNT; CDR2 reads YENEEA. Trimming stripped 4 bases from V and 10 bases from J, with 20 bases between. This CDR3 spans 15 amino acids. The CDR3 DNA reads TGTGCCAGCAGCTGGGGCGTTACTCCTCAATCTCCCCAGCATTTT. This gives the protein CASSWGVTPQSPQHF.

In this sample, this clone turned up once. The V and J genes are TRBV5-1 and TRBJ2-1, with D possibly matching TRBD2 (6 bases). The CDR3 runs to 15 residues. Germline CDR1 is SGHRS and CDR2 is YFSETQ. V gave up 5 bases and J gave up 8 bases, with 20 bases separating them. CDR3 DNA sequence: TGCGCCAGCAGTCGGGGGAGAGGGTCCTGGGATGAGCAGTTCTTC. Its protein product is CASSRGRGSWDEQFF.

This chain joins TRBV19 and TRBJ2-1, with 9 bases matching TRBD2. Germline values: CDR1 LNHDA, CDR2 SQIVND (reference sequence). The CDR3 is 13 residues long. Trimming removed 5 bases from V and 6 bases from J; junction bases left unmatched: 2. In nucleotides, the CDR3 is TGTGCCAGTAGTCAACTAGCGGGCAATGAGCAGTTCTTC. Its protein product is CASSQLAGNEQFF.